This TCR beta chain was obtained from a study of T cells in localized non-small cell lung cancer. Study-level findings and limits: The greatest T cell clonality was found in uninvolved adjacent lung (higher than in tumor). Researchers found a median around 50 of the top 100 tumor clones in adjacent lung.

V dropped 0 bases and J dropped 2 bases, with 11 bases sitting between them. The CDR3 length is 15 residues. The germline V gene has CDR1 MGHRA and CDR2 YSYEKL. TCRdb's table, derived via immunoSEQ multiplex PCR, lists solely in-frame clones and lacks some. There are 20,000 to 25,000 clones in the sample; about 85% occur only once, and about 16% lies in the top ten. To note about this clone: As yet, its antigen is unknown.

The chain joins TRBV4-1 to TRBJ2-7; D gene uncertain. The source material was PBMCs, sampled before any cancer treatment. The sequence was obtained from a woman aged 35 to 69 with stage II squamous cell lung carcinoma. CDR3 in DNA: TGCGCCAGCAGCCAAGAGGTGCACGGAGCCTACGAGCAGTACTTC. This codes for CASSQEVHGAYEQYF.